This is a list of T cell receptor beta chains from one sample in a study of regulatory T cells in long-lasting Graves disease. Via MiXCR, TCRdb re-called the multiplex PCR reads, giving one row per CDR3 protein. The sample has 350,000 to 450,000 distinct CDR3 sequences; around 20% are singletons. The sequenced sample was peripheral blood mononuclear cells (PBMCs), obtained when the disease was refractory, from a patient treated with antithyroid drugs. These receptors were collected from a female donor with Graves disease. Each CDR3 is given with its conserved first and last residue. A D gene is named only where the DNA matches it firmly. Size is stated for part of the rows, as once, few or many counts, or as a class when the clone is expanded.

D | J | V | size | CDR3 | DNA
- | TRBJ1-1 | TRBV5-5 | once | CASSLAWESTTEAFF | TGTGCCAGCAGCTTGGCCTGGGAGAGTACGACTGAAGCTTTCTTT
- | TRBJ2-2 | TRBV3-1 | many | CASSQADSNTGELFF | TGTGCCAGCAGCCAAGCCGACTCCAACACCGGGGAGCTGTTTTTT
- | TRBJ2-2 | TRBV11-3 | many | CASSSGLGELFF | TGTGCCAGCAGCTCGGGTCTCGGGGAGCTGTTTTTT
- | TRBJ1-1 | TRBV19 | few | CASRTAGYAEAFF | TGTGCCAGTAGGACAGCCGGTTACGCTGAAGCTTTCTTT
- | TRBJ1-5 | TRBV6-1 | many | CASSVPEGPYSNQPQHF | TGTGCCAGCAGTGTTCCCGAGGGGCCGTATAGCAATCAGCCCCAGCATTTT
- | TRBJ2-7 | TRBV28 | many | CASSQPTVQYF | TGTGCCAGCAGCCAACCGACCGTGCAGTACTTC
- | TRBJ1-5 | TRBV28 | few | CASSNSRRGAQHF | TGTGCCAGCAGTAACTCCCGGAGGGGGGCCCAGCATTTT
- | TRBJ1-1 | TRBV28 | many | CASSLTTGRAEAFF | TGTGCCAGCAGTTTGACAACAGGGAGGGCTGAAGCTTTCTTT
- | TRBJ1-5 | TRBV30 | many | CAWSIGPNQPQHF | TGTGCCTGGAGTATAGGCCCCAATCAGCCCCAGCATTTT
TRBD1 | TRBJ1-1 | TRBV20-1 | many | CSAGAGGFAEAFF | TGCAGTGCCGGAGCAGGGGGCTTCGCTGAAGCTTTCTTT
TRBD2 | TRBJ2-1 | TRBV5-1 | - | CASRGLAGDNEQFF | TGCGCCAGCAGGGGACTAGCGGGGGACAATGAGCAGTTCTTC
- | TRBJ2-5 | TRBV18 | many | CASSPPDRGETQYF | TGTGCCAGCTCACCACCGGACCGGGGGGAGACCCAGTACTTC
TRBD1 | TRBJ2-7 | TRBV2 | many | CASSPGTGDYEQYF | TGTGCCAGCAGTCCCGGGACAGGGGACTACGAGCAGTACTTC
- | TRBJ2-1 | TRBV12-3/TRBV12-4 | once | CASSFGIVASNEQFF | TGTGCCAGCAGTTTTGGGATCGTCGCGAGCAATGAGCAGTTCTTC
TRBD1 | TRBJ1-5 | TRBV10-3 | many | CAISGGQGPSQPQHF | TGTGCCATCAGTGGGGGACAGGGACCCAGCCAGCCCCAGCATTTT
TRBD2 | TRBJ2-7 | TRBV13 | many | CASSVLSGLAAYEQYF | TGTGCCAGCAGCGTCCTGTCGGGACTAGCCGCTTACGAGCAGTACTTC
- | TRBJ2-7 | TRBV7-3 | - | CASSLTRLDEQYF | TGTGCCAGCAGCTTAACCAGGCTAGACGAGCAGTACTTC
- | TRBJ1-1 | TRBV20-1 | - | CSAGGLVAFF | TGCAGTGCGGGTGGACTAGTAGCTTTCTTT
- | TRBJ2-5 | TRBV15 | many | CATSRAGEETQYF | TGTGCCACCAGCAGAGCGGGGGAAGAGACCCAGTACTTC
- | TRBJ2-7 | TRBV25-1 | - | CASRSEISSYEQYF | TGTGCCAGTCGATCCGAGATCAGCTCCTACGAGCAGTACTTC
TRBD1 | TRBJ1-2 | TRBV29-1 | many | CSALGTGNNYGYTF | TGCAGCGCACTAGGGACAGGGAATAACTATGGCTACACCTTC
- | TRBJ2-3 | TRBV6-2/TRBV6-3 | - | CASSSTWAGSLTDTQYF | TGTGCCAGCAGCTCCACTTGGGCGGGGAGTCTCACAGATACGCAGTATTTT
- | TRBJ2-2 | TRBV7-6 | many | CASIPVGYTGELFF | TGTGCCAGCATCCCTGTTGGATACACCGGGGAGCTGTTTTTT
TRBD1 | TRBJ2-7 | TRBV29-1 | - | CSASGTAIEQYF | TGCAGCGCCTCCGGGACAGCAATAGAGCAGTACTTC
TRBD1 | TRBJ2-5 | TRBV20-1 | - | CSASVTGTGGEIETQYF | TGCAGTGCTAGTGTTACCGGGACAGGGGGCGAGATAGAGACCCAGTACTTC
- | TRBJ2-7 | TRBV5-1 | - | CASSDTAGGLDSYEQYF | TGCGCCAGCAGCGATACTGCAGGGGGGCTGGATTCCTACGAGCAGTACTTC
TRBD1 | TRBJ2-7 | TRBV19 | few | CASSFAGGTYEQYF | TGTGCCAGTAGTTTCGCAGGGGGAACCTACGAGCAGTACTTC
- | TRBJ2-2 | TRBV11-2 | - | CASSSKFGAGGELFF | TGTGCCAGCAGCTCAAAATTTGGGGCAGGGGGGGAGCTGTTTTTT
- | TRBJ2-5 | TRBV3-1 | many | CASSPHEGQETQYF | TGTGCCAGCAGCCCCCACGAGGGCCAAGAGACCCAGTACTTC
- | TRBJ1-5 | TRBV6-1 | - | CASIKQGSAINQPQHF | TGTGCCAGCATCAAACAGGGCTCTGCCATCAATCAGCCCCAGCATTTT
- | TRBJ2-7 | TRBV5-1 | many | CASSLGTNSYEQYF | TGCGCCAGCAGCTTGGGGACAAACTCCTACGAGCAGTACTTC
- | TRBJ2-2 | TRBV20-1 | - | CSARFQINTGELFF | TGCAGTGCTAGGTTCCAGATTAACACCGGGGAGCTGTTTTTT
TRBD1 | TRBJ2-5 | TRBV29-1 | few | CSGLTGRETQYF | TGCAGCGGCCTGACAGGGAGAGAGACCCAGTACTTC
- | TRBJ1-1 | TRBV30 | many | CAWSTGVSAEAFF | TGTGCCTGGAGTACCGGGGTGTCAGCTGAAGCTTTCTTT
- | TRBJ2-7 | TRBV7-9 | - | CASSFDRTGYSSYEQYF | TGTGCCAGCAGCTTTGATAGAACAGGGTATAGCTCCTACGAGCAGTACTTC
- | TRBJ2-2 | TRBV7-3 | many | CASSLEPRGNTGELFF | TGTGCCAGCAGCTTAGAGCCGCGGGGGAACACCGGGGAGCTGTTTTTT
TRBD2 | TRBJ2-2 | TRBV9 | few | CASSVELATTGELFF | TGTGCCAGCAGCGTAGAACTAGCGACCACCGGGGAGCTGTTTTTT
- | TRBJ1-5 | TRBV5-1 | few | CASSLGEDSNQPQHF | TGCGCCAGCAGCTTGGGAGAAGATAGCAATCAGCCCCAGCATTTT
- | TRBJ1-2 | TRBV19 | few | CASKANSGYTF | TGTGCCAGTAAGGCGAATTCTGGCTACACCTTC
TRBD1 | TRBJ2-5 | TRBV15 | many | CATSRAGGRETQYF | TGTGCCACCAGCCGGGCAGGGGGACGAGAGACCCAGTACTTC
- | TRBJ2-3 | TRBV7-9 | - | CASSDPLPGDTQYF | TGTGCCAGCAGCGATCCCTTGCCGGGGGATACGCAGTATTTT
TRBD2 | TRBJ2-7 | TRBV20-1 | many | CSASLTSGSYEQYF | TGCAGTGCTAGCCTAACTAGCGGGAGCTACGAGCAGTACTTC
- | TRBJ2-7 | TRBV20-1 | - | CSAEKGAGMDSYEQYF | TGCAGTGCTGAAAAGGGGGCGGGAATGGACTCCTACGAGCAGTACTTC
- | TRBJ1-1 | TRBV18 | once | CASSPWKGWNTEAFF | TGTGCCAGCTCACCGTGGAAGGGATGGAACACTGAAGCTTTCTTT
- | TRBJ1-1 | TRBV19 | many | CASKRIMNTEAFF | TGTGCCAGTAAGAGAATCATGAACACTGAAGCTTTCTTT
- | TRBJ2-3 | TRBV3-1 | - | CASSVTLGDTQYF | TGTGCCAGCAGCGTAACGCTAGGAGATACGCAGTATTTT
TRBD1 | TRBJ2-2 | TRBV30 | - | CACTKGADGELFF | TGTGCCTGCACCAAGGGGGCTGACGGGGAGCTGTTTTTT
TRBD1 | TRBJ2-7 | TRBV6-2/TRBV6-3 | - | CASSLYTGGASHEQYF | TGTGCCAGCAGTTTGTATACAGGGGGCGCCTCCCACGAGCAGTACTTC
- | TRBJ2-2 | TRBV28 | - | CASNLLRSTGELFF | TGTGCCAGCAATTTACTTAGATCCACCGGGGAGCTGTTTTTT
- | TRBJ1-1 | TRBV10-2 | few | CASSDLGGSLNTEAFF | TGCGCCAGCAGTGATTTGGGGGGATCCCTGAACACTGAAGCTTTCTTT
- | TRBJ1-5 | TRBV19 | - | CASRGRGSNQPQHF | TGTGCCAGTAGGGGCAGGGGTAGCAATCAGCCCCAGCATTTT
- | TRBJ2-1 | TRBV14 | - | CASSQPTNEQFF | TGTGCCAGCAGCCAACCTACGAATGAGCAGTTCTTC
TRBD1 | TRBJ1-2 | TRBV19 | few | CASSISGQGQGYTF | TGTGCCAGTAGTATTTCCGGACAGGGCCAGGGCTACACCTTC
TRBD1 | TRBJ2-2 | TRBV20-1 | many | CSASRDRGEELFF | TGCAGTGCTAGCCGGGACAGGGGGGAGGAGCTGTTTTTT
- | TRBJ2-7 | TRBV7-9 | - | CASALRGYEQYF | TGTGCCAGCGCCCTGAGGGGTTACGAGCAGTACTTC
- | TRBJ1-2 | TRBV30 | many | CACRGGEGYTF | TGTGCCTGCAGGGGCGGAGAGGGCTACACCTTC